This T cell receptor beta chain appears in the sequencing data of a study of blood T cells in healthy people across ages. For the study at large: There was about one barcoded beta molecule captured by template switching per two T cells.

Findings and limits, study-wide: Long-lived donors had more naive CD4+ cells and higher diversity than aged donors.

Peripheral blood, about 10 milliliters per donor, was collected. Per sample, at least 5 micrograms of total RNA were extracted. Primed by a sample-barcoded 5' primer and a J-beta primer mix, a second PCR proceeded for 7 to 11 cycles. A single record per CDR3 protein comes from TCRdb applying MiXCR to the 5' RACE reads. This sample yields around 1,800,000 distinct CDR3 sequences, of which 39% are seen a single time; roughly 23% belongs to the top ten. Regarding this clonotype: What it binds is not known.

The CDR3 sequence is 15 residues long. V lost 5 bases, J lost 4 bases, and 18 bases lay in between. Per the germline V gene, CDR1 is SGHNT and CDR2 is YENEEA. The sequencing sample was made of blood. The genes are TRBV11-3 and TRBJ2-7; D gene ambiguous. The source is a human donor in good health. CDR3 loop: CASSPSSRSVYEQYF. In nucleotides, the CDR3 is TGTGCCAGCAGCCCATCCTCCAGGTCCGTATACGAGCAGTACTTC.